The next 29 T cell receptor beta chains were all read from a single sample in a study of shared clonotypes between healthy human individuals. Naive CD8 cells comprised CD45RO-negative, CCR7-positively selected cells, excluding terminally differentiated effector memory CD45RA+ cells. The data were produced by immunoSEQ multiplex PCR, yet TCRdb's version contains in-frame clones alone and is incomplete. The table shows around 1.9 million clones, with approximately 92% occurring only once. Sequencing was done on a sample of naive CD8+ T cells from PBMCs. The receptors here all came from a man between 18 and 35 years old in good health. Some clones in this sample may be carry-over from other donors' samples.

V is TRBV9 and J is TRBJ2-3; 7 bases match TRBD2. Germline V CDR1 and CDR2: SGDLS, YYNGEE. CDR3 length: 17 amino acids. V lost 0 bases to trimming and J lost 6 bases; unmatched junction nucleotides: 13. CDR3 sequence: CASSVEGGGTTADTQYF. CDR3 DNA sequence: TGTGCCAGCAGCGTAGAGGGCGGCGGGACTACGGCGGATACGCAGTATTTT. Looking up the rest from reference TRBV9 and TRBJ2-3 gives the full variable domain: DSGVTQTPKHLITATGQRVTLRCSPRSGDLSVYWYQQSLDQGLQFLIQYYNGEERAKGNILERFSAQQFPDLHSELNLSSLELGDSALYFCASSVEGGGTTADTQYFGPGTRLTVL.

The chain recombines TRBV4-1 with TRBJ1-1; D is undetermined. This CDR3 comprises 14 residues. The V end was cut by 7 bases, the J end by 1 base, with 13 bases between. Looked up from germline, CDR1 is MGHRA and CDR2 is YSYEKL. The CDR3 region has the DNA TGCGCCAGCACCTACCTGACACAGAACACTGAAGCTTTCTTT. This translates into CASTYLTQNTEAFF.

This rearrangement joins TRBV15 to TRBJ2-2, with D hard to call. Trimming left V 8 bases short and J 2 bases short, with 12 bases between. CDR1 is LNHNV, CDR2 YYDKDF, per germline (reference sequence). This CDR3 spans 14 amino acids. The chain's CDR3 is CATRFRSNTGELFF. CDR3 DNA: TGTGCCACCCGCTTCCGCAGCAACACCGGGGAGCTGTTTTTT.

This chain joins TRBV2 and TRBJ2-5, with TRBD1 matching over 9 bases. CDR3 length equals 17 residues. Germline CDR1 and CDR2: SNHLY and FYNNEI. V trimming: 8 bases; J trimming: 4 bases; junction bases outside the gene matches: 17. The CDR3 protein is CASAKGELQGAGETQYF. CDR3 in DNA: TGTGCCAGCGCAAAAGGGGAGCTACAGGGGGCGGGAGAGACCCAGTACTTC.

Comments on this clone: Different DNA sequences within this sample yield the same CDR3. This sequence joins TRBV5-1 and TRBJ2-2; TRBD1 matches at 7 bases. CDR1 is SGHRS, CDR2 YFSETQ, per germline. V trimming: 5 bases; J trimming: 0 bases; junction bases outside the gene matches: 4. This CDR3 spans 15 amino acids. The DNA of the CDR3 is TGCGCCAGCAGTCTTGGGACAGCGAACACCGGGGAGCTGTTTTTT. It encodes CASSLGTANTGELFF. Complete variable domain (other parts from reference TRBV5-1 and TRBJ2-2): KAGVTQTPRYLIKTRGQQVTLSCSPISGHRSVSWYQQTPGQGLQFLFEYFSETQRNKGNFPGRFSGRQFSNSRSEMNVSTLELGDSALYLCASSLGTANTGELFFGEGSRLTVL.

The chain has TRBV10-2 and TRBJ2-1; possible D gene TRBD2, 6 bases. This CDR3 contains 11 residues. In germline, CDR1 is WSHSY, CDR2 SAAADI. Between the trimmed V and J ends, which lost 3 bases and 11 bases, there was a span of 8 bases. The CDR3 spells CASSDGGKQFF. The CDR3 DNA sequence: TGCGCCAGCAGTGACGGCGGGAAGCAGTTCTTC.

CDR3 nucleotides: TGTGCCAGCAGCCCAGGACTAGCTCTCGAGCAGTACTTC. It translates to CASSPGLALEQYF. The chain links TRBV6-1 to TRBJ2-7; 8 nucleotides match TRBD2. The CDR3 has 13 amino acids. Germline values: CDR1 MNHNS, CDR2 SASEGT. V lost 6 bases and J lost 6; bases outside the gene matches: 7.

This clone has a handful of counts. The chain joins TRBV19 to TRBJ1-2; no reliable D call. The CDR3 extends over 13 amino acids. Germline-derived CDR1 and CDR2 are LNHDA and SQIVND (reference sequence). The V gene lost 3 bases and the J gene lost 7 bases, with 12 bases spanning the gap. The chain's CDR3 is CASSMSLVTGYTF. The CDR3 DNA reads TGTGCCAGTAGTATGTCTTTGGTTACTGGCTACACCTTC.

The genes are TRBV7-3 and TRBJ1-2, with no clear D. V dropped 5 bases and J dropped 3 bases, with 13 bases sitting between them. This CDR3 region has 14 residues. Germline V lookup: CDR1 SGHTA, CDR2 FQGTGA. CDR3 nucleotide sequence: TGTGCCAGCAGCCCAGGTGGGCAGGACTATGGCTACACCTTC. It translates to CASSPGGQDYGYTF.

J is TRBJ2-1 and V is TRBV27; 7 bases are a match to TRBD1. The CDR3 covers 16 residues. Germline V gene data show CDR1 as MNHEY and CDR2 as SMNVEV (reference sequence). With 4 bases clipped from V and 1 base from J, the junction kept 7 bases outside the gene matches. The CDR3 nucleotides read TGTGCCAGCAGTTCCTCGTGGGGACAGTCCTACAATGAGCAGTTCTTC. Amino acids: CASSSSWGQSYNEQFF.

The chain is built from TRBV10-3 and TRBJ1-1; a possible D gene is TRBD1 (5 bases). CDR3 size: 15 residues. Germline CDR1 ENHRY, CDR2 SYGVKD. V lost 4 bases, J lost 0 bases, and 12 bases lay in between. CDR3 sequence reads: CAISAPGLLNTEAFF. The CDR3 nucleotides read TGTGCCATCAGTGCCCCGGGACTGTTGAACACTGAAGCTTTCTTT.

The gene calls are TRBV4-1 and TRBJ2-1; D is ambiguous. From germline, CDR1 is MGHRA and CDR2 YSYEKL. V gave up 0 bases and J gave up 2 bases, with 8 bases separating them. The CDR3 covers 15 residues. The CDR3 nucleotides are TGCGCCAGCAGCCAAGATCGCTCCGCCTACAATGAGCAGTTCTTC. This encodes CASSQDRSAYNEQFF.

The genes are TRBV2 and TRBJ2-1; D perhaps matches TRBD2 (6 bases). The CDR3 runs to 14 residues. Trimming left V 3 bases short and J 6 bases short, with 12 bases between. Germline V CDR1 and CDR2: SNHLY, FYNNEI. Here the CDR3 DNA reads TGTGCCAGCAGTGAGGGGGGAACTACCAATGAGCAGTTCTTC. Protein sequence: CASSEGGTTNEQFF.

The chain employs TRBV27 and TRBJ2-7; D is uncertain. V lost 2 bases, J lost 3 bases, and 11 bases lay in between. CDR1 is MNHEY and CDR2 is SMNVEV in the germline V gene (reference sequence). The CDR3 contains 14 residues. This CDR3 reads CASSLMPRIYEQYF. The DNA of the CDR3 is TGTGCCAGCAGTTTAATGCCTAGAATCTACGAGCAGTACTTC.

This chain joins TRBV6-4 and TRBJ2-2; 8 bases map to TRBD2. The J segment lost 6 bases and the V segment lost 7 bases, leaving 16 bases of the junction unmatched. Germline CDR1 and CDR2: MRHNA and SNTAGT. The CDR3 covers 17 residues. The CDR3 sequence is CASTGSGRGISAGELFF. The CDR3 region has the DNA TGTGCCAGCACCGGAAGCGGGAGAGGGATTAGCGCCGGGGAGCTGTTTTTT.

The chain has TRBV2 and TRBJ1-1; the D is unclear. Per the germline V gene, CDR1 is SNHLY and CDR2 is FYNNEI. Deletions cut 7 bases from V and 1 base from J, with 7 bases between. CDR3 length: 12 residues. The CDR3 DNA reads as TGTGCCAGCACGGCAGCGAACACTGAAGCTTTCTTT. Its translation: CASTAANTEAFF.

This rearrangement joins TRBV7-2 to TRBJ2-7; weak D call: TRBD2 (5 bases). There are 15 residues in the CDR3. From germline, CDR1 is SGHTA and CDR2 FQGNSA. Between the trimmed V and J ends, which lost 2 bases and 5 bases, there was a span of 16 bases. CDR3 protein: CASSLRSFVGNEQYF. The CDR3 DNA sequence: TGTGCCAGCAGCTTAAGATCCTTCGTCGGGAACGAGCAGTACTTC.

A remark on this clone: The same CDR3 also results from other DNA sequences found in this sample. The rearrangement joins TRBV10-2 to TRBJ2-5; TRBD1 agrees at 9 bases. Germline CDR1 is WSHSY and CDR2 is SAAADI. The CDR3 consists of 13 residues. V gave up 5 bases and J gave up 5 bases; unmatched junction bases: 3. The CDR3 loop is CASSTGGRETQYF. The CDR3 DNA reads TGCGCCAGCAGTACAGGGGGCAGGGAGACCCAGTACTTC.

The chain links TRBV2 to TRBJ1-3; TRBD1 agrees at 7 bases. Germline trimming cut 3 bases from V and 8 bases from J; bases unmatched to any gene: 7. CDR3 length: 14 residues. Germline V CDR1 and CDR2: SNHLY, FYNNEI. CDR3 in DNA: TGTGCCAGCAGTGACGGACAGGTCGGACACACCATATATTTT. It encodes CASSDGQVGHTIYF.

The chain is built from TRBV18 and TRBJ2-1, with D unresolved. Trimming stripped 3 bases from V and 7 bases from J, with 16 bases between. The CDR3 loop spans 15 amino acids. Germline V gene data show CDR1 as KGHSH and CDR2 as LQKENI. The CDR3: CASSPNWADENEQFF. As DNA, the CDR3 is TGTGCCAGCTCACCTAATTGGGCGGACGAAAATGAGCAGTTCTTC.

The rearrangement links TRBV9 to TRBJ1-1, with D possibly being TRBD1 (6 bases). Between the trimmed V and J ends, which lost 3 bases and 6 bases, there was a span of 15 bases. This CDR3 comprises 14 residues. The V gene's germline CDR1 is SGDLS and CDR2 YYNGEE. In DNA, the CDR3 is TGTGCCAGCAGCGATGGGAAACAGGGATCTGAAGCTTTCTTT. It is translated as CASSDGKQGSEAFF.

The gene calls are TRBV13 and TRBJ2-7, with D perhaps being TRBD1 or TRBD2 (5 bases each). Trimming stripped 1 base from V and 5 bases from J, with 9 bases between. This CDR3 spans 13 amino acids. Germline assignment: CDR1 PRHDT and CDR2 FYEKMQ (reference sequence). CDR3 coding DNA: TGTGCCAGCAGCTTAGCCAGGGACCACGAGCAGTACTTC. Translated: CASSLARDHEQYF.

The CDR3 loop reads CASSRDSSTYEQYF. The CDR3 nucleotides read TGTGCCAGCAGTAGGGACAGCTCTACCTACGAGCAGTACTTC. The chain links TRBV6-6 to TRBJ2-7; 7 nucleotides line up with TRBD1. Germline CDR1 MNHNY, CDR2 SVGAGI (reference sequence). J was trimmed by 2 bases and V by 5 bases; bases with no gene match: 6. CDR3 length equals 14 residues.

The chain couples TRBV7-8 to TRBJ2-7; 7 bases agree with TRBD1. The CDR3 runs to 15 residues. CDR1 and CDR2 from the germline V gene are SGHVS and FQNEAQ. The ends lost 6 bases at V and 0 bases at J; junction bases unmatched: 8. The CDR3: CASSSADRSSYEQYF. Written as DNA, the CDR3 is TGTGCCAGCAGTTCTGCGGACAGGAGCTCCTACGAGCAGTACTTC.

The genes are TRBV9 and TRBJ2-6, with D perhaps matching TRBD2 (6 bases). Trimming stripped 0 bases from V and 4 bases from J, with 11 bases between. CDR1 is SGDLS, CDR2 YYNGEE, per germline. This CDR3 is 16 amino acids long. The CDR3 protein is CASSVAAGSGANVLTF. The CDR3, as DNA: TGTGCCAGCAGCGTAGCGGCGGGGTCAGGGGCCAACGTCCTGACTTTC.

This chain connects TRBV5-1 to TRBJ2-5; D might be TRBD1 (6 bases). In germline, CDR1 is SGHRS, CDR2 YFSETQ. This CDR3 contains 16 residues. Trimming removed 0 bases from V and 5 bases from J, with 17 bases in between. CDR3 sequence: CASSLASTGRLETQYF. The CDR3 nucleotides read TGCGCCAGCAGCTTGGCCAGTACAGGGCGTTTGGAGACCCAGTACTTC. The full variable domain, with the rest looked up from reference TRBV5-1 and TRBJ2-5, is KAGVTQTPRYLIKTRGQQVTLSCSPISGHRSVSWYQQTPGQGLQFLFEYFSETQRNKGNFPGRFSGRQFSNSRSEMNVSTLELGDSALYLCASSLASTGRLETQYFGPGTRLLVL.

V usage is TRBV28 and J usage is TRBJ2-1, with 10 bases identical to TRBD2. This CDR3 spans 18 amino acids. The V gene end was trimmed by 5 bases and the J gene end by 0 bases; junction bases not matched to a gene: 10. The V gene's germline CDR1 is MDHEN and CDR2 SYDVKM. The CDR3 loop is CASSPRLAGFSSYNEQFF. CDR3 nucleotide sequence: TGTGCCAGCAGTCCGAGACTAGCGGGCTTTAGCTCCTACAATGAGCAGTTCTTC.

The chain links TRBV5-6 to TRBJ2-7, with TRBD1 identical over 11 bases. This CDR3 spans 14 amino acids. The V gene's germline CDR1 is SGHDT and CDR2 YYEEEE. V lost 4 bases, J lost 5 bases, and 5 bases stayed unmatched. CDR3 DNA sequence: TGTGCCAGCAGCGGGGACAGGGGGATCCACGAGCAGTACTTC. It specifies CASSGDRGIHEQYF.

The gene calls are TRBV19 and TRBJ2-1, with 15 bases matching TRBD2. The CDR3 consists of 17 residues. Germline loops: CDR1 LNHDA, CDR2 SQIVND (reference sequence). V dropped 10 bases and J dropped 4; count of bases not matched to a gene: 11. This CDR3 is CATQRGLAGGMYNEQFF. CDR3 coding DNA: TGTGCCACCCAACGGGGACTAGCGGGAGGAATGTACAATGAGCAGTTCTTC.